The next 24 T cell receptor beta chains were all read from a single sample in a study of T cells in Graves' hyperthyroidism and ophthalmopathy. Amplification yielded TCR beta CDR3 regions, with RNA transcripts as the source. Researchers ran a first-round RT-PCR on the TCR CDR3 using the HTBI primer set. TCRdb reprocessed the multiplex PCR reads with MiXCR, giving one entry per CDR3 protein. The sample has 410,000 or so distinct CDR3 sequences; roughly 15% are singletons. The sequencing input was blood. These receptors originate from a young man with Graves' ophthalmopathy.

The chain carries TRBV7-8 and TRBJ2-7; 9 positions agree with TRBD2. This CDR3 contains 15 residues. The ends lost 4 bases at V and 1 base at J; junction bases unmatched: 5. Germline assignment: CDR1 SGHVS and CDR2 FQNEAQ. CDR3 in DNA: TGTGCCAGCAGCTCCAGCGGGGGGCCTTCCTACGAGCAGTACTTC. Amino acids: CASSSSGGPSYEQYF.

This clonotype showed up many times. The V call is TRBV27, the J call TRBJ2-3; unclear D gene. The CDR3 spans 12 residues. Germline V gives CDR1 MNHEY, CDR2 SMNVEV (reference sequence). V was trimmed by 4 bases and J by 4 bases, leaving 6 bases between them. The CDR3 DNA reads TGTGCCAGCAGTTCATGGGCAGATACGCAGTATTTT. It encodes CASSSWADTQYF.

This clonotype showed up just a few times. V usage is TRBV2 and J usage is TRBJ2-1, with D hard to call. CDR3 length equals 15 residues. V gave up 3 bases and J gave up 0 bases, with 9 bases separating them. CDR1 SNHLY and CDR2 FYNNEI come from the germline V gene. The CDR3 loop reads CASSDIASSYNEQFF. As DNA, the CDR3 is TGTGCCAGCAGTGATATCGCGAGCTCCTACAATGAGCAGTTCTTC.

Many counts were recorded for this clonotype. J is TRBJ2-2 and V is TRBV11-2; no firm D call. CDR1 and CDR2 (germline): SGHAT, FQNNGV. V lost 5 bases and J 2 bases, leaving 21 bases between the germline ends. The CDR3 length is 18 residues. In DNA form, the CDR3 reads TGTGCCAGCAGCAGCCTTGGGCGACGCGAGGCAAACACCGGGGAGCTGTTTTTT. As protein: CASSSLGRREANTGELFF.

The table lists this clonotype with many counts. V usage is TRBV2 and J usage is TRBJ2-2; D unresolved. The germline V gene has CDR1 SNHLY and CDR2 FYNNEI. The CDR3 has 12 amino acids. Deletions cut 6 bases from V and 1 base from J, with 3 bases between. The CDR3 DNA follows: TGTGCCAGCAGGGGGAACACCGGGGAGCTGTTTTTT. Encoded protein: CASRGNTGELFF.

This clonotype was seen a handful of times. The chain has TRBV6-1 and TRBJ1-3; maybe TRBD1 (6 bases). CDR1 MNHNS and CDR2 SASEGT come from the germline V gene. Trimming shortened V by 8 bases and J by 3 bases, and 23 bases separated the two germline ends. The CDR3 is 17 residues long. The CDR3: CASDQGRERLSGNTIYF. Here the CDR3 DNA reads TGTGCCAGCGACCAGGGGCGCGAAAGGTTGAGTGGAAACACCATATATTTT.

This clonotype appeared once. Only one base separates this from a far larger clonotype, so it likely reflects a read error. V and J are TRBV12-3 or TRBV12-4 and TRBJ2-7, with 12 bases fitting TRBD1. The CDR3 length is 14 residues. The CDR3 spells CVSSLGQGAGEQYF. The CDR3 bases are TGTGTCAGCAGTTTGGGACAGGGGGCCGGCGAGCAGTACTTC.

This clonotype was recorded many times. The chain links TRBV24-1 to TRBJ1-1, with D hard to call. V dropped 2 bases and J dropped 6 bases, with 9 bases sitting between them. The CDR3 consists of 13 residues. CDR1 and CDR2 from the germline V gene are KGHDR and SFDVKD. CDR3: CATSDWLNPEAFF. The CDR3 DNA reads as TGTGCCACCAGTGATTGGCTGAATCCTGAAGCTTTCTTT.

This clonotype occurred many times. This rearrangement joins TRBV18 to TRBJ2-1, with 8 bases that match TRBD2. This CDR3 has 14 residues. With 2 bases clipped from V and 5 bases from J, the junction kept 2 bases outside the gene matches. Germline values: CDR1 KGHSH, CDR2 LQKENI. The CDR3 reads CASSPRGLDNEQFF. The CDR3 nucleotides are TGTGCCAGCTCACCAAGGGGACTAGACAATGAGCAGTTCTTC.

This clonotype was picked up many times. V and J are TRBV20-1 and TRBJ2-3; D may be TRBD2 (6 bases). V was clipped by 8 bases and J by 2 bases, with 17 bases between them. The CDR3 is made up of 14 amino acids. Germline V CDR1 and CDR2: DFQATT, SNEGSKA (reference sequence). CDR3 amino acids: CSSMDGSYTDTQYF. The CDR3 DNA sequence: TGCAGTTCGATGGACGGGAGTTACACAGATACGCAGTATTTT.

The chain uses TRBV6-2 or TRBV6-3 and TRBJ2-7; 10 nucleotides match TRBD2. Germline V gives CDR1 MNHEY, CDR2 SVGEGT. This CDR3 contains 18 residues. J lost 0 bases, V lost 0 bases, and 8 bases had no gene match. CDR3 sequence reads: CASSYSIPSGGLSYEQYF. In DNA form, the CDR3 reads TGTGCCAGCAGTTACTCGATCCCTAGCGGGGGACTCTCCTACGAGCAGTACTTC.

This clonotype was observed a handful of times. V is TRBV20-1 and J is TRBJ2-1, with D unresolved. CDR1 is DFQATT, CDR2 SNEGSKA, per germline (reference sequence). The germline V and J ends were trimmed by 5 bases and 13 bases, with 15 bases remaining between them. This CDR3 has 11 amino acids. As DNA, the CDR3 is TGCAGTGCTGGGATAAAGGGTCTCCAGTTCTTC. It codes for CSAGIKGLQFF.

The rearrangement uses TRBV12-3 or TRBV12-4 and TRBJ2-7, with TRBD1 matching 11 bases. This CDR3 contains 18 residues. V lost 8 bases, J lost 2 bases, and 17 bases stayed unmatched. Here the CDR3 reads CASSLWGTGGSTTYEQYF. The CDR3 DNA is TGTGCCAGCTCCCTCTGGGGGACAGGGGGATCCACCACCTACGAGCAGTACTTC.

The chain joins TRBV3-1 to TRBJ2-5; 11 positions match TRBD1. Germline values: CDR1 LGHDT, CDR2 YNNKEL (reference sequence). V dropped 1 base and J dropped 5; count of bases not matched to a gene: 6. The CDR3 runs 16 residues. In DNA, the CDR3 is TGTGCCAGCAGCCAAGGTTGGACAGGGGGCGTCGAGACCCAGTACTTC. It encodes CASSQGWTGGVETQYF.

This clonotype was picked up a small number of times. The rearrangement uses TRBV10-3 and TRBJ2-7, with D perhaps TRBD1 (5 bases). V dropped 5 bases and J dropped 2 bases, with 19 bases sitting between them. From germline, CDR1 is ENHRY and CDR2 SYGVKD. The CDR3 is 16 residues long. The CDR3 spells CAISKTGLKGTYEQYF. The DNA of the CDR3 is TGTGCCATCAGTAAGACCGGGCTCAAGGGGACCTACGAGCAGTACTTC.

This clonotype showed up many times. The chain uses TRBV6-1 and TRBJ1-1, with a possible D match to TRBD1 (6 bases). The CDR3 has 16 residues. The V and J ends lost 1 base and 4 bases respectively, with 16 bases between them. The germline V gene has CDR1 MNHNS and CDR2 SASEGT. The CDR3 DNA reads TGTGCCAGCAGTGAAGGAGCGGGGGCTGGGGGCACTGAAGCTTTCTTT. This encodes CASSEGAGAGGTEAFF.

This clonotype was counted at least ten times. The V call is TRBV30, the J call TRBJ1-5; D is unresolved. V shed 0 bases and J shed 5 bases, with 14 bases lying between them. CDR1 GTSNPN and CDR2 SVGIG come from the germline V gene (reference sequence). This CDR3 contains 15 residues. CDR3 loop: CAWSVDVSLHQPQHF. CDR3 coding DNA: TGTGCCTGGAGTGTAGACGTTAGTTTACATCAGCCCCAGCATTTT.

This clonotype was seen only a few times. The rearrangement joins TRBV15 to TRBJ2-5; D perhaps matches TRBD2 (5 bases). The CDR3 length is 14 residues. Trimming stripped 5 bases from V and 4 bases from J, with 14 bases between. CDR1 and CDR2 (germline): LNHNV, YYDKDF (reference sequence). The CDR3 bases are TGTGCCACCAGCGTGCCCTCAGGAGGAGAGACCCAGTACTTC. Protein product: CATSVPSGGETQYF.

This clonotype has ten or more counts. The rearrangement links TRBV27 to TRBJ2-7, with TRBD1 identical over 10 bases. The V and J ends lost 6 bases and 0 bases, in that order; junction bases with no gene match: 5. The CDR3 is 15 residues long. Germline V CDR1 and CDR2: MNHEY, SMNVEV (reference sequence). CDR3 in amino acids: CASRTGQGISYEQYF. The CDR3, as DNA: TGTGCCAGCAGAACGGGACAGGGGATCTCCTACGAGCAGTACTTC.

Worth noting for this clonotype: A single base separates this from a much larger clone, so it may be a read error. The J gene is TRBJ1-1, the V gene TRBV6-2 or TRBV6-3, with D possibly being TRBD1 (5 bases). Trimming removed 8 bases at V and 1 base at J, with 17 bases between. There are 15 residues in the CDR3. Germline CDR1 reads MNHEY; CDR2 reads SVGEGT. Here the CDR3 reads CASVNKGPGNTEAFF. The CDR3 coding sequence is TGTGCCAGCGTAAACAAGGGGCCGGGGAACACTGAAGCTTTCTTT.

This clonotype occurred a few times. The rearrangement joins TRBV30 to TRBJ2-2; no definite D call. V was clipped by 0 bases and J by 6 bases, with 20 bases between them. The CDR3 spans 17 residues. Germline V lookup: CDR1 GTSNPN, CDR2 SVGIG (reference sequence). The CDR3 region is CAWSVTPGSHGSGELFF. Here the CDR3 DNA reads TGTGCCTGGAGTGTTACCCCCGGGTCCCACGGTTCCGGGGAGCTGTTTTTT.

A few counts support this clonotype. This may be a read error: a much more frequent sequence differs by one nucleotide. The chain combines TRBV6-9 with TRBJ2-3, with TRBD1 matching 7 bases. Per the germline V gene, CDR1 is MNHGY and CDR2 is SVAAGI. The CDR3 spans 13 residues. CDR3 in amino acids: CAGSYRGADTQYF. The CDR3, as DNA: TGTGCCGGCAGTTACAGGGGCGCAGATACGCAGTATTTT.

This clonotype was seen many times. CDR3 protein: CAWSTKSGQNYNEQFF. The DNA for the CDR3 is TGTGCCTGGAGTACAAAATCGGGACAAAACTACAATGAGCAGTTCTTC. J is TRBJ2-1 and V is TRBV30; perhaps TRBD1 as D (6 bases). This CDR3 contains 16 residues. Deletions cut 2 bases from V and 3 bases from J, with 17 bases between. Per germline, CDR1 GTSNPN and CDR2 SVGIG (reference sequence).

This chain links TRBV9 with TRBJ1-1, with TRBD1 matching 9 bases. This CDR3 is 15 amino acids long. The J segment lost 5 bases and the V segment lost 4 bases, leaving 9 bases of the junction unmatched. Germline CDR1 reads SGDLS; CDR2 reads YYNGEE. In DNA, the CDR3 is TGTGCCAGCAGCCAAGGGACAGGGTTAAGGACTGAAGCTTTCTTT. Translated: CASSQGTGLRTEAFF.